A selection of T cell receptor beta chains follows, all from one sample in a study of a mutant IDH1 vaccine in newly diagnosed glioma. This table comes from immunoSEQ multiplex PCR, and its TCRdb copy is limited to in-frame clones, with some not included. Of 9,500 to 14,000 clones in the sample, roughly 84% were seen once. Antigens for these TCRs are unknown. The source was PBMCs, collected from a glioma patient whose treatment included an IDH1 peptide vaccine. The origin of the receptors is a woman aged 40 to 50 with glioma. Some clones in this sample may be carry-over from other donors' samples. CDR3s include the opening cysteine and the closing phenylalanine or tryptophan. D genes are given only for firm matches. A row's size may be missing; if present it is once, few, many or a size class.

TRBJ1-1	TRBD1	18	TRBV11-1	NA	TGTGCCAGCAGCTTCGACCGGGACAGGGTAAGGATGAACACTGAAGCTTTCTTT	CASSFDRDRVRMNTEAFF
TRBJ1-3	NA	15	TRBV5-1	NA	TGCGCCAGCAGCTTGGACAGGACGACTGGAAACACCATATATTTT	CASSLDRTTGNTIYF
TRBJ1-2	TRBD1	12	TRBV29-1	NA	TGCAGCGTTGCCGTCGACAGGGTTGGCTACACCTTC	CSVAVDRVGYTF
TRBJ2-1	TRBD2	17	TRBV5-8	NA	TGTGCCAGCAGCCTGGACATAGTGCGGGGGGGCTACAATGAGCAGTTCTTC	CASSLDIVRGGYNEQFF
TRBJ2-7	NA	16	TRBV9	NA	TGTGCCAGCAGCCCGCAAGGGCGGGATTACTCCTACGAGCAGTACTTC	CASSPQGRDYSYEQYF
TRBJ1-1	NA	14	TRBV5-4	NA	TGTGCCAGCAGCCTGGACCAGGGGAACACTGAAGCTTTCTTT	CASSLDQGNTEAFF
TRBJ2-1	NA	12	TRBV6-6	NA	TGTGCCAGCAGTTCCCCCTGGGGGGAGCAGTTCTTC	CASSSPWGEQFF
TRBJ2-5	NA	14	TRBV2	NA	TGTGCCAGCATTAGGGACACGGCGCTCGGGACCCAGTACTTC	CASIRDTALGTQYF
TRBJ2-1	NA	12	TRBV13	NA	TGTGCCAGCAGCTTAAGACTCAATGAGCAGTTCTTC	CASSLRLNEQFF
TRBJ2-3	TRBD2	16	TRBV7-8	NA	TGTGCCAGCAGCTCGCCGGGACTAGGAAGCACAGATACGCAGTATTTT	CASSSPGLGSTDTQYF
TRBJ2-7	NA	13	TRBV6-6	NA	TGTGCCAGCAGTTACCCTGGCGTTTACGAGCAGTACTTC	CASSYPGVYEQYF
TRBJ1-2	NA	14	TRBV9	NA	TGTGCCAGCAGCCTAGGTACAGCCAACTATGGCTACACCTTC	CASSLGTANYGYTF
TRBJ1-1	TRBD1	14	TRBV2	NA	TGTGCCAGCAGGCCGGGACAGATGAACACTGAAGCTTTCTTT	CASRPGQMNTEAFF
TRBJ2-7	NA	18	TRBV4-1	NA	TGCGCCAGCAGCCAGCTGGTTTCGTTAGGGAGCGTTACCTACGAGCAGTACTTC	CASSQLVSLGSVTYEQYF
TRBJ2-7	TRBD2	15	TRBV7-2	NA	TGTGCCAGCAGCACGGGACTAGCGGGATACTACGAGCAGTACTTC	CASSTGLAGYYEQYF
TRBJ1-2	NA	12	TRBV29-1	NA	TGCAGCGTTCCGGACGGGGACTATGGCTACACCTTC	CSVPDGDYGYTF
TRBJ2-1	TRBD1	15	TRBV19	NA	TGTGCCAGTAGTCTCGTGGACAGGGGAGTTGATGAGCAGTTCTTC	CASSLVDRGVDEQFF
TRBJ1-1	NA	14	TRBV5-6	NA	TGTGCCAGCAGCTTGGGCGCGGCGAAAACTGAAGCTTTCTTT	CASSLGAAKTEAFF
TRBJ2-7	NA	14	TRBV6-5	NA	TGTGCCAGCAGTTACGGGGACCGATCCTACGAGCAGTACTTC	CASSYGDRSYEQYF
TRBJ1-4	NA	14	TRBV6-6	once	TGTGCCAGCAGTACAGGGTCGGCTAATGAAAAACTGTTTTTT	CASSTGSANEKLFF
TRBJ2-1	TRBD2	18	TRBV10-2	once	TGCGCCAGCAGCCCAACTAGCGGGGGAACCCACGGCCACAATGAGCAGTTCTTC	CASSPTSGGTHGHNEQFF
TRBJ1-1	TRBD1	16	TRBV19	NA	TGTGCCAGTAGTCTCAGGGGGGCTTCGCCTGGGACTGAAGCTTTCTTT	CASSLRGASPGTEAFF
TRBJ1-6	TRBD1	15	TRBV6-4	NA	TGTGCCAGCAGTGACACCCGACAGGGCCATTCACCCCTCCACTTT	CASSDTRQGHSPLHF
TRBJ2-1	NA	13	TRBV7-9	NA	TGTGCCAGCAGCTTAATTGAAGGGCTTGAGCAGTTCTTC	CASSLIEGLEQFF
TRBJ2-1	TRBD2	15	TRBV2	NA	TGTGCCAGCAGTGAGCGGGAGGGCCTCTACAATGAGCAGTTCTTC	CASSEREGLYNEQFF
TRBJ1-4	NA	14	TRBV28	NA	TGTGCCAGCAACTTGGGGGGCTATAATGAAAAACTGTTTTTT	CASNLGGYNEKLFF
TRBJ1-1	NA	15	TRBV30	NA	TGTGCCTGGAGTGTACCCGAGGCCTGGAACACTGAAGCTTTCTTT	CAWSVPEAWNTEAFF